This T cell receptor (beta chain) was recovered during a study of cytomegalovirus exposure and HLA in healthy donors. Background on the study: Of around 400 genotyped donors, roughly 81% grouped in the Caucasian-associated ancestry cluster. Notes on the study in general: Being productive about 87% or about 30% of the time was typical of most TCR beta V segments in an earlier analysis. Within a later analysis, the majority of CMV-associated TCR beta chains appeared HLA-restricted. More clonal expansion characterized HLA-associated TCR beta chains than equally common others in a later analysis.

Use of 60 Vbeta and 13 Jbeta primers characterized the PCR. Sequencing was performed with immunoSEQ multiplex PCR; in TCRdb, only in-frame clones are kept and a portion is missing. Of 130,000 to 150,000 clones in the sample, nearly 80% were seen once. The CDR3 runs 14 residues. CDR1 and CDR2 from the germline V gene are SGHTA and FQGTGA. V was shortened by 5 bases and J by 2 bases, with 11 bases between the two germline ends. This clone was recorded once. What it binds is unknown. The material sequenced was PBMCs. This chain joins TRBV7-3 and TRBJ2-3; perhaps TRBD2 as D (6 bases). This receptor was taken from a male donor in good health and CMV-seronegative. The CDR3: CASSPGSNTDTQYF. The CDR3 DNA reads as TGTGCCAGCAGCCCCGGGAGCAACACAGATACGCAGTATTTT.